This T cell receptor beta chain was sequenced during a study of blood T cell repertoires in COVID-19. Background on the study: Samples came from the United States, Italy and Spain, spanning acute and convalescent COVID-19. PBMCs, B-cell-depleted T cells, or T cells provided the cDNA or gDNA that made up the material.

The CDR3 is 15 amino acids. V dropped 7 bases and J dropped 10; count of bases not matched to a gene: 18. Germline loops: CDR1 SNHLY, CDR2 FYNNEI. Seattle's enrolled individuals joined amid active infection and were then monitored longitudinally. Authors' analysis steps: For nucleated cells, counts were estimated from reference gene primer amplification. Measured with immunoSEQ multiplex PCR; TCRdb has only the in-frame clones, and not every one. Clone size and the V and J calls come from that table; the DNA yielded D and trimming. The sample has 220,000 or so clones; around 86% are singletons. The sample holds a few counts of this clone.

Sequencing was carried out using peripheral blood. The clonotype originates from an elderly woman with COVID-19, enrolled during active disease. The chain has TRBV2 and TRBJ1-1, with 7 bases lining up with TRBD1. CDR3 amino acids: CASTKGDRSNAVAFF. CDR3 DNA: TGTGCCAGCACCAAGGGGGACAGAAGTAACGCCGTAGCTTTCTTT.